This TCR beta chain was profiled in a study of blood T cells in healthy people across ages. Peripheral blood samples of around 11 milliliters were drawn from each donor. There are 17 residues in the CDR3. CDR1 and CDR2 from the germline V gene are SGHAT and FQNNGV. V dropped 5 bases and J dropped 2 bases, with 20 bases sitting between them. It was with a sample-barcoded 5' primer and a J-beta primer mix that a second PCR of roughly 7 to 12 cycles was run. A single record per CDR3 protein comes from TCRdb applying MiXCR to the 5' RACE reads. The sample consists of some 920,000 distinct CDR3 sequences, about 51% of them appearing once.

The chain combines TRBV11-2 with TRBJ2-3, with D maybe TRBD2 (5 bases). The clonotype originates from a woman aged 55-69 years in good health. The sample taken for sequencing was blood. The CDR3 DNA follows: TGTGCCAGCAGCCCTTCTAGCCCCCCCGCCGACACAGATACGCAGTATTTT. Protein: CASSPSSPPADTDTQYF.